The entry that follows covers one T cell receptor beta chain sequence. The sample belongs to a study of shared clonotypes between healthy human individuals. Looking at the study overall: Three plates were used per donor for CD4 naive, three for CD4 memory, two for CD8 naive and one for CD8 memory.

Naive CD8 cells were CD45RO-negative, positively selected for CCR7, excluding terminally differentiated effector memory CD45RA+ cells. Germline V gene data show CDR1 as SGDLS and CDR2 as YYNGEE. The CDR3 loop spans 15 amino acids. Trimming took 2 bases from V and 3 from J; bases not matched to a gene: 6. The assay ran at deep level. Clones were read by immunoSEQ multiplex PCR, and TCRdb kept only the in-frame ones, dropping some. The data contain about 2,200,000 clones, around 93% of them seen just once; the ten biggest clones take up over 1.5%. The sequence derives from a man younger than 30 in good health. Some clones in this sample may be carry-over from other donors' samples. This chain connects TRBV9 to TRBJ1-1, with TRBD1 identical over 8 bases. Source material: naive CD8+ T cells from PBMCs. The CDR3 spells CASSVYVTGDTEAFF. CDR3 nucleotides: TGTGCCAGCAGCGTTTACGTGACAGGGGACACTGAAGCTTTCTTT.